The 2 T cell receptor beta chains in this list originate from one sample, sequenced in a study of T-cell reconstitution after alpha-beta-depleted transplantation in children. Molecular barcoding with unique molecular identifiers was used for the TCRbeta library. Each CDR3 protein is one row after TCRdb ran MiXCR on the PCR reads. The table includes roughly 120,000 distinct CDR3 sequences, around 23% detected once. The sample here was PBMCs, mostly from graft donor cells, taken 180 days after TCRalphabeta/CD19-depleted stem cell transplant. Receptors were obtained from a male patient between 2 and 15 years old who had a stem cell transplant for chronic granulomatous disease, so the T cells may come from the graft donor.

The J gene is TRBJ2-1, the V gene TRBV25-1; 10 bases align to TRBD1. The CDR3 has 14 residues. The V gene end was trimmed by 7 bases and the J gene end by 8 bases; junction bases not matched to a gene: 8. Germline values: CDR1 MGHDK, CDR2 SYGVNS. The CDR3 loop reads CASKRTGGFDEQFF. The CDR3 bases are TGTGCCAGCAAGCGGACAGGGGGTTTCGATGAGCAGTTCTTC.

This clonotype appeared many times. The chain has TRBV29-1 and TRBJ1-1; D possibly corresponds to TRBD1 (6 bases). CDR1 SQVTM and CDR2 ANQGSEA come from the germline V gene. The CDR3 runs to 15 residues. Trimming removed 4 bases at V and 1 base at J, with 16 bases between. DNA for the CDR3: TGCAGCGTTGTCCACCTAAACAGGGCGAACACTGAAGCTTTCTTT. Its protein product is CSVVHLNRANTEAFF.